This T cell receptor beta chain appears in the sequencing data of a study of blood T cell repertoires in COVID-19. Across roughly 25 US areas, participants ranged in age from roughly 18 to 95 years. V was shortened by 2 bases and J by 2 bases, with 14 bases between the two germline ends. CDR3 length: 16 residues. CDR1 and CDR2 from the germline V gene are ENHRY and SYGVKD. Repertoires were generated with immunoSEQ multiplex PCR, while TCRdb's copy carries only in-frame clones and drops some. This repertoire shows some 300,000 clones, around 89% found once; its top ten account for over 9%. Specimen: PBMCs or T cells enriched from blood (not recorded which). This TCR was sampled from a woman between 40 and 55 years old who had recovered from COVID-19. The rearrangement joins TRBV10-3 to TRBJ2-3, with D tentatively TRBD2 (6 bases). This CDR3 reads CAISEERDSVTDTQYF. The CDR3 bases are TGTGCCATCAGTGAGGAAAGGGACTCCGTCACAGATACGCAGTATTTT.